The TCR beta chain described here comes from a study of cytomegalovirus exposure and HLA in healthy donors. In the case of this clone: What it binds is unknown.

Findings and limits, study-wide: For cytomegalovirus status, the classifier reportedly gave diagnoses with high specificity and sensitivity. Later on, analysis showed that most CMV-associated TCR beta chains appeared to be HLA-restricted.

Trimming at V came to 5 bases and at J to 3 bases, leaving 4 bases not matched to a gene. This CDR3 is 14 amino acids long. CDR1 is SGHAT and CDR2 is FQNNGV in the germline V gene. The study ran its PCR with 60 Vbeta and 13 Jbeta primers. Original data processing: The authors later counted 65 million to 80 million unique TCR beta chains, 9 million to 12 million of them shared. Sequenced by immunoSEQ multiplex PCR; TCRdb stores in-frame clones only, minus some. V, J and clone size reflect that table, while D and trimming were determined from the DNA. Of roughly 160,000 clones detected, less than 90% appear once; the ten largest clones hold about 0.37%. When sampled, the donors appeared nominally healthy, though they likely had unrecorded immune exposures.

The chain recombines TRBV11-2 with TRBJ2-7; 10 nucleotides agree with TRBD2. The sequence was obtained from a boy younger than 10 in good health and CMV-seronegative. Sequencing was performed on PBMCs. For the CDR3, the DNA is TGTGCCAGCAGCCGGACTAGCGGATACTACGAGCAGTACTTC. Translating it yields CASSRTSGYYEQYF.